This passage covers 10 T cell receptor beta chains from one sample sequenced in a study of beta chain features in type 1 diabetes (dated by TCRdb to the late 2010s). Libraries came from the immunoSEQ multiplex PCR assay. All of the isolated RNA was reverse transcribed with the High Capacity cDNA Reverse Transcription Kit, so expressed TCRB transcripts were sequenced. Here the immuneACCESS table is served through TCRdb, limited to in-frame sequences with V and J called. Missing clones are a known gap in these copies; in checked studies unresolved V genes cover under half, and the rest lacks a known reason. Within this sample are some 300,000 clones, with approximately 8.1% of them counted one time only. The ten largest account for approximately 0.99% of the sample. The source material was central memory CD4+ T cells from blood. All receptors come from a woman aged 18-29 years in good health.

This clone was recorded a few times. The chain uses TRBV9 and TRBJ2-1, with 8 bases matching TRBD2. Trimming took 0 bases from V and 9 from J; bases not matched to a gene: 8. Germline V lookup: CDR1 SGDLS, CDR2 YYNGEE. The CDR3 contains 15 residues. CDR3 loop: CASSVALAGRGEQFF. Written as DNA, the CDR3 is TGTGCCAGCAGCGTAGCTCTAGCGGGCCGGGGTGAGCAGTTCTTC.

This chain joins TRBV5-1 and TRBJ1-4; TRBD1 is a possible D gene (6 bases). The V and J ends lost 6 bases and 0 bases respectively, with 12 bases between them. The CDR3 spans 15 residues. Germline V CDR1 and CDR2: SGHRS, YFSETQ. CDR3 DNA sequence: TGCGCCAGCACCCAGGGGTCCGCAACTAATGAAAAACTGTTTTTT. Encoded protein: CASTQGSATNEKLFF. Full variable domain (outside the CDR3, taken from reference TRBV5-1 and TRBJ1-4): KAGVTQTPRYLIKTRGQQVTLSCSPISGHRSVSWYQQTPGQGLQFLFEYFSETQRNKGNFPGRFSGRQFSNSRSEMNVSTLELGDSALYLCASTQGSATNEKLFFGSGTQLSVL.

This clone was counted only a few times. The rearrangement joins TRBV18 to TRBJ2-5; D is unclear. This CDR3 has 13 amino acids. From germline, CDR1 is KGHSH and CDR2 LQKENI. Trimming took off 1 base at V and 4 bases at J, with 7 bases between the two ends. The chain's CDR3 is CASSPQEIETQYF. DNA for the CDR3: TGTGCCAGCTCACCACAGGAGATAGAGACCCAGTACTTC.

A few counts support this clone. This sequence joins TRBV29-1 and TRBJ2-7, with 12 bases fitting TRBD2. The junction had 6 bases not matched to a gene; V was cut back by 4 bases and J by 2 bases. The CDR3 covers 15 residues. Germline CDR1 and CDR2: SQVTM and ANQGSEA. As DNA, the CDR3 is TGCAGCGTTGGGGGGACTAGCGGGTTTACCTACGAGCAGTACTTC. Amino acids: CSVGGTSGFTYEQYF.

This chain joins TRBV5-1 and TRBJ1-2, with D tentatively TRBD1 (5 bases). Trimming took 0 bases from V and 13 from J, leaving 16 bases between them. CDR1 and CDR2 (germline): SGHRS, YFSETQ. CDR3 length: 13 residues. The CDR3: CASSLASGEIGTF. The CDR3 DNA reads TGCGCCAGCAGCTTGGCCTCGGGGGAAATTGGCACCTTC.

The gene calls are TRBV14 and TRBJ1-6; D is perhaps TRBD1 (5 bases). Trimming stripped 0 bases from V and 8 bases from J, with 8 bases between. The CDR3 loop spans 14 amino acids. Germline V gene data show CDR1 as SGHDN and CDR2 as FVKESK. The CDR3 is CASSQDLGDSPLHF. The DNA for the CDR3 is TGTGCCAGCAGCCAAGACCTAGGGGATTCACCCCTCCACTTT.

This clone has at least ten counts. CDR3 DNA: TGTGCCATCAGCGAGGGGCCTATGGGCTCCTACGAGCAGTACGTC. It translates to CAISEGPMGSYEQYV. This chain joins TRBV10-3 and TRBJ2-7, with D perhaps given as TRBD1 or TRBD2 (5 bases each). Germline CDR1 ENHRY, CDR2 SYGVKD. Trimming took 6 bases from V and 0 from J, leaving 15 bases between them. The CDR3 is 15 residues long.

V usage is TRBV13 and J usage is TRBJ1-5; D possibly corresponds to TRBD1 (6 bases). The length of the CDR3 is 15 residues. V shed 3 bases and J shed 1 base, with 10 bases lying between them. Germline values: CDR1 PRHDT, CDR2 FYEKMQ (reference sequence). CDR3 amino acids: CASSFTGSSNQPQHF. CDR3 nucleotides: TGTGCCAGCAGCTTCACAGGGAGCAGCAATCAGCCCCAGCATTTT.

This clone appeared a few times. The chain uses TRBV5-1 and TRBJ1-1; TRBD1 might be the D (6 bases). The CDR3 contains 14 residues. Germline V gene sequence: CDR1 SGHRS, CDR2 YFSETQ. The V gene lost 4 bases and the J gene lost 2 bases, with 12 bases spanning the gap. This CDR3 is CASSTGQHNTEAFF. The CDR3, as DNA: TGCGCCAGCAGCACCGGACAGCATAACACTGAAGCTTTCTTT.

The chain joins TRBV5-6 to TRBJ2-2, with D perhaps TRBD2 (5 bases). Deletions cut 4 bases from V and 6 bases from J, with 19 bases between. This CDR3 is built from 16 residues. CDR1 SGHDT and CDR2 YYEEEE come from the germline V gene. In DNA, the CDR3 is TGTGCCAGCAGCCAACTCCACGCCGGGAAGGCCGGGGAGCTGTTTTTT. Encoded protein: CASSQLHAGKAGELFF.